This T cell receptor beta chain was sequenced in a study of cytomegalovirus exposure and HLA in healthy donors. Trimming took off 4 bases at V and 0 bases at J, with 7 bases between the two ends. The germline gives CDR1 LNHDA, CDR2 SQIVND (reference sequence). The CDR3 runs to 15 residues. PCR amplification relied on 60 Vbeta primers (plus 13 Jbeta primers). The protocol was immunoSEQ multiplex PCR, while the TCRdb copy is restricted to in-frame clones and leaves out a portion. This table holds just over 200,000 clones, about 70% found once. Sequenced input: PBMCs. The chain links TRBV19 to TRBJ2-6, with unresolved D. The TCR was taken from a man between 35 and 55 years old in good health and CMV-seropositive. Here the CDR3 reads CASSRHVSGANVLTF. The CDR3 DNA is TGTGCCAGTAGTAGACATGTCTCTGGGGCCAACGTCCTGACTTTC.